This entry describes one TCR beta chain. What it binds is not known. A much larger clone differs from this one at a single base, so this may be a read error. These data belong to a study of T-cell memory formation after mild COVID-19. The study, taken as a whole, reports: Clones which contracted sat mainly in CM and EM if CD4+, and in EMRA if CD8+.

TCRdb re-analysed the 5' RACE reads in MiXCR, keeping a single row per CDR3 protein. Of 250,000 to 400,000 distinct CDR3 sequences in the sample, roughly an eighth are singletons; the top ten hold 21%. The CDR3 runs 15 residues. Looked up from germline, CDR1 is SGHTA and CDR2 is FQGTGA. V lost 1 base, J lost 3 bases, and 3 bases stayed unmatched. The sample taken for sequencing was PBMCs or a T cell subset sorted from them (not recorded which). The chain links TRBV7-3 to TRBJ2-1; 7 bases are shared with TRBD2. The TCR originated in a man aged 18 to 29 who had mild COVID-19 (a few samples of this study predate the infection). Cell type and time point are not known. The CDR3 sequence: CASSLMAGDYNEQFF. The CDR3 nucleotides read TGTGCCAGCAGCTTAATGGCGGGGGACTACAATGAGCAGTTCTTC.